These 10 T cell receptor beta chains came from one sample sequenced in a study of T cells in Graves' hyperthyroidism and ophthalmopathy. From RNA transcripts, TCR beta CDR3 regions were amplified. The HTBI primer set served for first-round RT-PCR of the TCR CDR3. TCRdb re-called the multiplex PCR reads through MiXCR, storing one row per CDR3 protein. The profile covers a few hundred thousand distinct CDR3 sequences, with around 25% appearing a single time and 73% taken by the ten largest. Sequencing was done on a sample of blood. The receptor source for this set is a man aged 45-65 years with Graves' hyperthyroidism.

This clonotype was recorded at least ten times. This chain connects TRBV11-2 to TRBJ2-5, with no clear D. CDR1 and CDR2 from the germline V gene are SGHAT and FQNNGV. The ends were cut back, 5 bases at V and 5 bases at J, with 6 bases in the middle. This CDR3 comprises 11 residues. The CDR3 region has the DNA TGTGCCAGCAGCGATCCCGAGACCCAGTACTTC. Its protein is CASSDPETQYF. Full variable domain (missing parts from reference TRBV11-2 and TRBJ2-5): EAGVAQSPRYKIIEKRQSVAFWCNPISGHATLYWYQQILGQGPKLLIQFQNNGVVDDSQLPKDRFSAERLKGVDSTLKIQPAKLEDSAVYLCASSDPETQYFGPGTRLLVL.

This clonotype came up many times. The gene calls are TRBV2 and TRBJ1-5; D uncertain. Between the trimmed V and J ends, which lost 1 base and 11 bases, there was a span of 21 bases. The CDR3 has 16 residues. Germline-derived CDR1 and CDR2 are SNHLY and FYNNEI. The CDR3 region is CASSEGSGRLKYAQHF. The CDR3 DNA sequence: TGTGCCAGCAGTGAAGGCTCCGGACGACTTAAGTACGCCCAGCATTTT.

Regarding this clonotype: An end of the junction does not agree with germline; a read error may underlie this. V and J are TRBV5-4 and TRBJ2-5; D is possibly TRBD1 or TRBD2 (7 bases each). This CDR3 contains 15 residues. The germline V gene encodes CDR1 SGHNT and CDR2 YYREEE (reference sequence). DNA of the CDR3: TGTGCCGGCAGCATGAGACAGGGAGGGGAAGAGACCCAGTACTTC. Translated: CAGSMRQGGEETQYF.

The chain uses TRBV28 and TRBJ2-7; D remains ambiguous. Germline V gene data show CDR1 as MDHEN and CDR2 as SYDVKM. Trimming left V 7 bases short and J 2 bases short, with 18 bases between. This CDR3 comprises 15 residues. CDR3 coding DNA: TGTGCCAGCACCAATTTGGGCAGGCCGACCTACGAGCAGTACTTC. Amino acid sequence: CASTNLGRPTYEQYF.

This clonotype was counted at least ten times. The chain joins TRBV3-1 to TRBJ1-1; D is unclear. Germline values: CDR1 LGHDT, CDR2 YNNKEL (reference sequence). V was shortened by 3 bases and J by 1 base, with 9 bases between the two germline ends. The CDR3 is 14 residues long. The CDR3 region has the DNA TGTGCCAGCAGCCAGGGCCGAGGGAACACTGAAGCTTTCTTT. This encodes CASSQGRGNTEAFF. The full variable domain, with the rest looked up from reference TRBV3-1 and TRBJ1-1, is DTAVSQTPKYLVTQMGNDKSIKCEQNLGHDTMYWYKQDSKKFLKIMFSYNNKELIINETVPNRFSPKSPDKAHLNLHINSLELGDSAVYFCASSQGRGNTEAFFGQGTRLTVV.

This clonotype was detected only once. V usage is TRBV7-2 and J usage is TRBJ2-2, with 8 positions matching TRBD2. Looked up from germline, CDR1 is SGHTA and CDR2 is FQGNSA. The V and J ends lost 2 bases and 7 bases, in that order; junction bases with no gene match: 6. The CDR3 sequence is 15 residues long. The CDR3 DNA follows: TGTGCCAGCAGCTTAAGCGTTAGCGGGATCGGGGAGCTGTTTTTT. It is translated as CASSLSVSGIGELFF. Combining the CDR3 with reference TRBV7-2 and TRBJ2-2 gives the whole variable domain GAGVSQSPSNKVTEKGKDVELRCDPISGHTALYWYRQSLGQGLEFLIYFQGNSAPDKSGLPSDRFSAERTGGSVSTLTIQRTQQEDSAVYLCASSLSVSGIGELFFGEGSRLTVL.

This clonotype was observed at least ten times. The chain joins TRBV7-8 to TRBJ1-1; possibly TRBD1 for D (5 bases). Germline V gene sequence: CDR1 SGHVS, CDR2 FQNEAQ. Trimming cost V 1 base and J 3 bases, with 9 bases left between them. The length of the CDR3 is 14 residues. The CDR3 sequence is CASSLGGSDTEAFF. CDR3 nucleotide sequence: TGTGCCAGCAGCTTAGGGGGGAGCGACACTGAAGCTTTCTTT.

This clonotype occurred a few times. The gene calls are TRBV12-3 or TRBV12-4 and TRBJ1-1; weak D call: TRBD1 (5 bases). V dropped 6 bases and J dropped 7 bases, with 9 bases sitting between them. The length of the CDR3 is 11 residues. CDR3 coding DNA: TGTGCCAGCAGGGGGCGCCATGAAGCTTTCTTT. It translates to CASRGRHEAFF.

Details on this clonotype: The junction and the germline gene differ at one end; a read error may be behind it. The V gene is TRBV12-3 or TRBV12-4, the J gene TRBJ2-7; tentative D call: TRBD1 (6 bases). CDR3 size: 16 residues. CDR3 sequence reads: CASSFRGRGVRDEQCF. CDR3 in DNA: TGTGCCAGCAGTTTTAGAGGCAGGGGTGTTCGTGACGAGCAGTGCTTC.

This clonotype turned up a few times. V and J are TRBV28 and TRBJ2-3, with D perhaps given as TRBD1 or TRBD2 (6 bases each). There are 14 residues in the CDR3. Germline assignment: CDR1 MDHEN and CDR2 SYDVKM. Trimming pared 11 bases from V and 0 bases from J, leaving 15 bases between. CDR3 amino acids: CAGSGAVSTDTQYF. Written as DNA, the CDR3 is TGTGCCGGATCGGGGGCGGTGAGCACAGATACGCAGTATTTT.